A single sample is the source of the 18 T cell receptor beta chains below, sequenced in a study of vaccination and CD4 T cells after COVID-19. Their antigens are not known. The treatment denotes: roughly 10-day PBMC culture with coronavirus spike peptide pools or control peptides (ViraFEST assay). The Oncomine TCR Beta short-read assay sequenced DNA from cultured CD4+ T cells. MiXCR, run by TCRdb on the PCR reads, gives a single entry per CDR3 protein. This sample has 9,500 to 15,000 distinct CDR3 sequences, with approximately 54% found just once. The input for sequencing was cultured CD4+ T cells from blood, taken after SARS-CoV-2 vaccination. These receptors all come from a human donor with COVID-19.

A single count supports this clonotype. J is TRBJ2-7 and V is TRBV7-2, with a tentative D call TRBD2 (6 bases). The V and J ends lost 3 bases and 0 bases respectively, with 24 bases between them. In germline, CDR1 is SGHTA, CDR2 FQGNSA. The CDR3 extends over 19 amino acids. The CDR3 region has the DNA TGTGCCAGCAGCTTCCTCGGGGCGAGCGGGCGAACATACTCCTACGAGCAGTACTTC. This sequence encodes CASSFLGASGRTYSYEQYF.

The count of this clonotype is one. The chain uses TRBV10-3 and TRBJ2-1; D assignment may be TRBD1 or TRBD2 (6 bases each). This CDR3 region has 13 residues. Germline V gene data show CDR1 as ENHRY and CDR2 as SYGVKD. The germline V and J ends were trimmed by 7 bases and 9 bases, with 16 bases remaining between them. The CDR3 here is CAIMPRGSGEQFF. In DNA, the CDR3 is TGTGCCATCATGCCCAGGGGTAGCGGTGAGCAGTTCTTC.

The gene calls are TRBV6-5 and TRBJ1-1; unclear D gene. The germline V gene has CDR1 MNHEY and CDR2 SVGAGI. Trimming stripped 0 bases from V and 6 bases from J, with 8 bases between. CDR3 size: 13 residues. This chain's CDR3 is CASSYSHNAEAFF. The CDR3 nucleotides read TGTGCCAGCAGTTACTCGCATAACGCTGAAGCTTTCTTT.

The chain combines TRBV20-1 with TRBJ2-7; D might be TRBD1 (6 bases). Looked up from germline, CDR1 is DFQATT and CDR2 is SNEGSKA (reference sequence). Trimming cost V 1 base and J 4 bases, with 11 bases left between them. This CDR3 has 13 amino acids. CDR3 in amino acids: CSARAVQGYEQYF. Here the CDR3 DNA reads TGCAGTGCTAGAGCGGTTCAGGGGTACGAGCAGTACTTC.

This clonotype was seen a handful of times. CDR3 sequence reads: CASSPSLNTEAFF. The CDR3 DNA sequence: TGTGCCAGCAGCCCCTCCTTGAACACTGAAGCTTTCTTT. V usage is TRBV7-2 and J usage is TRBJ1-1; no clear D. Germline CDR1 SGHTA, CDR2 FQGNSA. The CDR3 runs to 13 residues. Between the trimmed V and J ends, which lost 5 bases and 0 bases, there was a span of 7 bases.

In DNA, the CDR3 is TGCGCCAGCAGCTTGGCAGGGCAGCAAGAGACCCAGTACTTC. Its translation is CASSLAGQQETQYF. J is TRBJ2-5 and V is TRBV5-1; the D gene is possibly TRBD1 (5 bases). The germline V and J ends were trimmed by 0 bases and 2 bases, with 8 bases remaining between them. From germline, CDR1 is SGHRS and CDR2 YFSETQ. CDR3 size: 14 residues.

This chain connects TRBV6-7 to TRBJ1-5; D possibly corresponds to TRBD1 (6 bases). TRBV6-7 belongs to the ORF category, with a function that is uncertain. This CDR3 has 15 amino acids. Trimming left V 5 bases short and J 5 bases short, with 16 bases between. CDR3 in amino acids: CASSAKGEGYQPQHF. CDR3 DNA sequence: TGTGCCAGCAGTGCGAAGGGGGAGGGGTATCAGCCCCAGCATTTT.

The chain has TRBV6-1 and TRBJ2-5, with 9 bases that match TRBD1. CDR3 size: 14 residues. Germline assignment: CDR1 MNHNS and CDR2 SASEGT. V was clipped by 6 bases and J by 5 bases; unmatched bases: 7. The CDR3 sequence is CASSAGTGWETQYF. CDR3 DNA sequence: TGTGCCAGCAGCGCCGGGACAGGGTGGGAGACCCAGTACTTC.

This clonotype is termed medium-sized. This CDR3 reads CASSQRTAGATDTQYF. CDR3 coding DNA: TGTGCCAGCAGTCAGCGTACGGCGGGGGCCACAGATACGCAGTATTTT. The V and J genes are TRBV6-1 and TRBJ2-3; TRBD2 might be the D (7 bases). The length of the CDR3 is 16 residues. Trimming stripped 5 bases from V and 2 bases from J, with 17 bases between. The germline CDR1 and CDR2 sequences are MNHNS and SASEGT.

This clonotype was observed a few times. The V gene is TRBV7-6, the J gene TRBJ1-5; D is undetermined. CDR3 size: 14 residues. Trimming removed 1 base at V and 1 base at J, with 5 bases between. Germline V gene lookup returns CDR1 SGHVS and CDR2 FNYEAQ. The CDR3, as DNA: TGTGCCAGCAGCTTAGGGCAGAGCAATCAGCCCCAGCATTTT. Its protein product is CASSLGQSNQPQHF.

This clonotype was seen a handful of times. The J gene is TRBJ2-6, the V gene TRBV25-1; 7 nucleotides line up with TRBD1. This CDR3 has 15 amino acids. CDR1 and CDR2 (germline): MGHDK, SYGVNS. After removal of 1 base from V and 4 bases from J, the junction contained 1 base not matched to a gene. The CDR3 is CASSELDRGANVLTF. The CDR3 coding sequence is TGTGCCAGCAGTGAATTGGACAGGGGGGCCAACGTCCTGACTTTC.

The genes are TRBV4-1 and TRBJ1-2; D ambiguous. V was pared by 8 bases and J by 11 bases, with 18 bases between. The CDR3 is 12 amino acids. The V gene's germline CDR1 is MGHRA and CDR2 YSYEKL. CDR3 region: CASSFREDRYTF. For the CDR3, the DNA is TGCGCCAGCTCATTCCGGGAGGATAGATACACCTTC.

This clonotype was counted a few times. The rearrangement uses TRBV6-2 or TRBV6-3 and TRBJ1-5; TRBD1 agrees at 12 bases. The CDR3 totals 16 residues. Germline V gene data show CDR1 as MNHEY and CDR2 as SVGEGT. V shed 5 bases, J shed 5 bases, and the junction held 7 bases outside the gene matches. CDR3 bases: TGTGCCAGCAGTGACCGGGACAGGGGGCAACATCAGCCCCAGCATTTT. As protein: CASSDRDRGQHQPQHF.

The genes are TRBV20-1 and TRBJ1-1; 9 bases fit TRBD1. The ends lost 0 bases at V and 6 bases at J; junction bases unmatched: 5. Germline V gene sequence: CDR1 DFQATT, CDR2 SNEGSKA (reference sequence). The CDR3 extends over 14 amino acids. CDR3: CSARDDRGIAEAFF. CDR3 bases: TGCAGTGCTAGAGATGACAGGGGGATCGCTGAAGCTTTCTTT.

CDR3 DNA sequence: TGCAGTGCTGGACTGACAGGCCGTATAGGCAATCAGCCCCAGCATTTT. Its protein is CSAGLTGRIGNQPQHF. The chain combines TRBV20-1 with TRBJ1-5; tentative D call: TRBD1 (6 bases). This CDR3 is built from 16 residues. Germline loops: CDR1 DFQATT, CDR2 SNEGSKA (reference sequence). Between the trimmed V and J ends, which lost 5 bases and 2 bases, there was a span of 19 bases.

The chain links TRBV7-2 to TRBJ2-1; 10 positions agree with TRBD1. From germline, CDR1 is SGHTA and CDR2 FQGNSA. This CDR3 contains 14 residues. The V segment lost 1 base and the J segment 7 bases; nucleotides outside the gene matches: 1. CDR3 amino acids: CASSLGTGGNEQFF. CDR3 nucleotide sequence: TGTGCCAGCAGCTTAGGGACAGGGGGAAATGAGCAGTTCTTC.

The rearrangement uses TRBV15 and TRBJ1-3, with D unclear. CDR1 is LNHNV, CDR2 YYDKDF, per germline (reference sequence). The V and J ends lost 4 bases and 0 bases respectively, with 13 bases between them. The CDR3 consists of 16 residues. CDR3 protein: CATSTLGRDSGNTIYF. DNA for the CDR3: TGTGCCACCAGCACCCTGGGAAGGGACTCTGGAAACACCATATATTTT.

The V call is TRBV6-2 or TRBV6-3, the J call TRBJ1-6; D call uncertain. The CDR3 covers 16 residues. V lost 3 bases and J 8 bases, leaving 17 bases between the germline ends. Germline loops: CDR1 MNHEY, CDR2 SVGEGT. CDR3: CASSYSGLLRDSPLHF. The CDR3 DNA is TGTGCCAGCAGTTATTCTGGGCTTCTGAGGGATTCACCCCTCCACTTT.